Here is one TCR beta chain with its context. Use of 60 Vbeta and 13 Jbeta primers characterized the PCR. Measured with immunoSEQ multiplex PCR; TCRdb has only the in-frame clones, and not every one. Of over 100,000 clones listed, nearly 80% are singletons. This specimen belongs to a study of cytomegalovirus exposure and HLA in healthy donors. V was pared by 4 bases and J by 0 bases, with 13 bases between. Germline CDR1 and CDR2: SGHTA and FQGNSA. This CDR3 has 16 residues. The chain combines TRBV7-2 with TRBJ1-5; no firm D call. Sequencing was carried out using PBMCs. The clonotype comes from a woman in her 30s in good health and CMV-seropositive. CDR3: CASSSTPGYSNQPQHF. In DNA form, the CDR3 reads TGTGCCAGCAGCTCTACTCCGGGATATAGCAATCAGCCCCAGCATTTT. The entire variable domain, with the rest obtained from reference TRBV7-2 and TRBJ1-5, is as follows: GAGVSQSPSNKVTEKGKDVELRCDPISGHTALYWYRQSLGQGLEFLIYFQGNSAPDKSGLPSDRFSAERTGGSVSTLTIQRTQQEDSAVYLCASSSTPGYSNQPQHFGDGTRLSIL.